Listed here are 8 T cell receptor beta chains from one sample, sequenced in a study of blood T cell repertoires in COVID-19. Data came from immunoSEQ multiplex PCR; TCRdb stores just in-frame clones and leaves some out. The sample lists approximately 150,000 clones; approximately 81% were seen once. What was sequenced was PBMCs or T cells enriched from blood (not recorded which). Receptor source: a man in his 60s who had recovered from COVID-19.

V is TRBV5-6 and J is TRBJ2-7; tentatively, D is TRBD1 (6 bases). In germline, CDR1 is SGHDT, CDR2 YYEEEE. The CDR3 contains 14 residues. V lost 2 bases and J 2 bases, leaving 11 bases between the germline ends. The CDR3 DNA follows: TGTGCCAGCAGCTTTCCCACAGGGCCCTACGAGCAGTACTTC. This gives the protein CASSFPTGPYEQYF.

This clone showed up just a few times. This rearrangement joins TRBV3-1 (or the pseudogene TRBV3-2) to TRBJ1-6; 8 bases are shared with TRBD1. V lost 2 bases to trimming and J lost 5 bases; unmatched junction nucleotides: 2. Germline CDR1 is LGHDT and CDR2 is YNNKEL (reference sequence). CDR3 length: 15 residues. This CDR3 reads CASSQQGAHNSPLHF. CDR3 nucleotide sequence: TGTGCCAGCAGCCAACAGGGGGCTCATAATTCACCCCTCCACTTT.

CDR3 sequence: CASSVEDRGGYSNQPQHF. Written as DNA, the CDR3 is TGTGCCAGCAGTGTGGAAGACAGGGGGGGATATAGCAATCAGCCCCAGCATTTT. This chain joins TRBV6-1 and TRBJ1-5, with 9 bases that match TRBD1. The CDR3 covers 18 residues. Germline lookup yields CDR1 MNHNS and CDR2 SASEGT. The V segment lost 4 bases and the J segment 0 bases; nucleotides outside the gene matches: 10.

The chain combines TRBV2 with TRBJ1-5; no clear D gene. V was trimmed by 4 bases and J by 0 bases, leaving 16 bases between them. CDR1 and CDR2 (germline): SNHLY, FYNNEI. This CDR3 has 17 residues. CDR3 residues: CASSAPNGPYSNQPQHF. CDR3 nucleotides: TGTGCCAGCAGTGCCCCTAATGGGCCATATAGCAATCAGCCCCAGCATTTT.

The chain's CDR3 is CAISEEGADTGELFF. The CDR3 coding sequence is TGTGCCATCAGTGAGGAGGGGGCTGACACCGGGGAGCTGTTTTTT. This chain uses TRBV10-3 with TRBJ2-2; 7 nucleotides line up with TRBD1. V was clipped by 2 bases and J by 3 bases; unmatched bases: 3. Germline V gene data show CDR1 as ENHRY and CDR2 as SYGVKD. The CDR3 has 15 residues.

This clone was observed a single time. This chain joins TRBV5-5 and TRBJ2-1; TRBD2 matches 11 bases. From germline, CDR1 is SGHKS and CDR2 YYEKEE (reference sequence). The CDR3 is 17 amino acids. The V and J ends lost 4 bases and 7 bases, in that order; junction bases with no gene match: 13. CDR3 sequence (DNA): TGTGCCAGCAGCGCGGGACCTACTAGCGGGGGAAGGAATGAGCAGTTCTTC. Translating gives CASSAGPTSGGRNEQFF.

The V and J genes are TRBV5-1 and TRBJ2-5; 7 bases agree with TRBD2. This CDR3 spans 15 amino acids. J lost 1 base, V lost 0 bases, and 3 bases had no gene match. CDR1 is SGHRS and CDR2 is YFSETQ in the germline V gene. CDR3 sequence: CASSLVPSGQETQYF. In DNA form, the CDR3 reads TGCGCCAGCAGCTTGGTGCCTAGCGGCCAAGAGACCCAGTACTTC.

The chain couples TRBV11-3 to TRBJ2-7; D is perhaps TRBD1 (5 bases). Trimming removed 2 bases from V and 0 bases from J, with 11 bases in between. The CDR3 is made up of 15 amino acids. CDR1 and CDR2 from the germline V gene are SGHNT and YENEEA. CDR3 loop: CASSLQGGTSYEQYF. The CDR3 coding sequence is TGTGCCAGCAGCTTACAGGGCGGAACCTCCTACGAGCAGTACTTC. Full variable domain (remainder filled in from reference TRBV11-3 and TRBJ2-7): EAGVVQSPRYKIIEKKQPVAFWCNPISGHNTLYWYLQNLGQGPELLIRYENEEAVDDSQLPKDRFSAERLKGVDSTLKIQPAELGDSAVYLCASSLQGGTSYEQYFGPGTRLTVT.